The clone carrying this T cell receptor (beta chain) was counted many times. Its specificity is not known. This specimen belongs to a study of T cells after yellow fever vaccination. Study-wide findings and caveats: Abundant contaminating clonotypes from the bulk population could appear in FACS-sorted repertoires. Researchers noted that a small share of clonotypes showed up in both CD4 and CD8 compartments.

MiXCR, applied by TCRdb to the 5' RACE reads, yields one record per CDR3 protein. Of 300,000 to 450,000 distinct CDR3 sequences listed, roughly 8.3% are singletons. This CDR3 has 15 residues. Germline trimming cut 5 bases from V and 7 bases from J; bases unmatched to any gene: 11. Sequences were derived from PBMCs, sampled about 49 days after the first yellow fever vaccination. The TCR sequence derives from a man younger than 35 who received the YFV17D yellow fever vaccine. This chain uses TRBV12-3 or TRBV12-4 with TRBJ2-5, with TRBD2 matching 9 bases. The CDR3 nucleotides read TGTGCCAGCAGTCCCTTGGCGGGGGGGTTGGGGACCCAGTACTTC. Translating it yields CASSPLAGGLGTQYF.